This entry is about one TCR beta chain. The data belong to a study of shared clonotypes between healthy human individuals. Authors' methods: ImmunoSEQ junction-only sequences lacked quality scores, so their filtering differed. Here immunoSEQ multiplex PCR was the method, and the copy in TCRdb shows in-frame clones only, minus some. V and J calls and clone size are given by that table; D and trimming were obtained from the DNA. The sample has approximately 710,000 clones, roughly 88% seen once. The CDR3 is 13 residues long. Trimming removed 0 bases from V and 10 bases from J, with 13 bases in between. The germline V gene has CDR1 SGDLS and CDR2 YYNGEE.

The gene calls are TRBV9 and TRBJ1-1; tentatively, D is TRBD1 (5 bases). The source is a man aged 18 to 35 in good health. Some clones in this sample may be carry-over from other donors' samples. Material: memory CD8+ T cells from PBMCs. Subset here: CD45RO+ cells pooled with CCR7-negative TemRA cells. The CDR3 bases are TGTGCCAGCAGCGTAGAAGGATCAGGGAGAGCTTTCTTT. It specifies CASSVEGSGRAFF.